These 27 T cell receptor beta chains were sequenced from one sample in a study of response to subunit inactivated influenza vaccine. Each CDR3 protein gets one entry after TCRdb re-called the RT-PCR reads with MiXCR. The sample shows 860,000 or so distinct CDR3 sequences, less than 25% of them seen only once. Sequencing used PBMCs from blood, obtained about 5 days after vaccination. The origin of the receptors is a man over 45 who received an inactivated influenza vaccine.

This clonotype has only a few counts. The chain carries TRBV20-1 and TRBJ1-5; D is unclear. The V and J ends lost 6 bases and 3 bases respectively, with 12 bases between them. This CDR3 comprises 13 residues. Germline CDR1 and CDR2: DFQATT and SNEGSKA (reference sequence). The CDR3 is CSANEGNNQPQHF. CDR3 in DNA: TGCAGTGCGAACGAAGGGAACAATCAGCCCCAGCATTTT.

J is TRBJ1-2 and V is TRBV29-1; weak D call: TRBD1 (5 bases). Trimming left V 1 base short and J 6 bases short, with 6 bases between. The CDR3 covers 11 residues. The germline gives CDR1 SQVTM, CDR2 ANQGSEA. CDR3 region: CSVEGGNGYTF. CDR3 nucleotides: TGCAGCGTTGAAGGGGGGAATGGCTACACCTTC.

The sample holds many counts of this clonotype. The chain recombines TRBV28 with TRBJ2-7, with 9 nucleotides matching TRBD2. The CDR3 sequence is 15 residues long. V was clipped by 6 bases and J by 3 bases; unmatched bases: 9. Germline loops: CDR1 MDHEN, CDR2 SYDVKM. CDR3 region: CASSPGLADLYEQYF. The CDR3 bases are TGTGCCAGCAGCCCGGGACTAGCTGATCTCTACGAGCAGTACTTC.

The chain links TRBV15 to TRBJ1-4; 7 positions match TRBD1. V lost 8 bases to trimming and J lost 8 bases; unmatched junction nucleotides: 11. Germline V gene sequence: CDR1 LNHNV, CDR2 YYDKDF (reference sequence). There are 14 residues in the CDR3. The CDR3 loop is CATRATGMSEKLFF. The CDR3 DNA sequence: TGTGCCACCCGCGCGACAGGGATGTCGGAAAAACTGTTTTTT.

There are a few counts of this clonotype. The rearrangement joins TRBV5-1 to TRBJ2-3; D not resolved. The CDR3 is made up of 13 amino acids. From germline, CDR1 is SGHRS and CDR2 YFSETQ. The ends were cut back, 7 bases at V and 4 bases at J, with 13 bases in the middle. The CDR3 coding sequence is TGCGCCAGCGGGGATGGTAGGTCAGATACGCAGTATTTT. Amino acid sequence: CASGDGRSDTQYF. Full variable domain (missing parts from reference TRBV5-1 and TRBJ2-3): KAGVTQTPRYLIKTRGQQVTLSCSPISGHRSVSWYQQTPGQGLQFLFEYFSETQRNKGNFPGRFSGRQFSNSRSEMNVSTLELGDSALYLCASGDGRSDTQYFGPGTRLTVL.

The chain combines TRBV20-1 with TRBJ1-5; 8 bases align to TRBD1. The CDR3 loop spans 15 amino acids. CDR1 and CDR2 from the germline V gene are DFQATT and SNEGSKA (reference sequence). The J segment lost 3 bases and the V segment lost 5 bases, leaving 9 bases of the junction unmatched. The chain's CDR3 is CSAGKTGVTNQPQHF. The CDR3 coding sequence is TGCAGTGCTGGAAAGACAGGGGTCACCAATCAGCCCCAGCATTTT.

At least ten counts were recorded for this clonotype. The chain couples TRBV7-9 to TRBJ1-1; no firm D call. The CDR3 has 12 residues. CDR1 is SEHNR, CDR2 FQNEAQ, per germline (reference sequence). The V gene lost 11 bases and the J gene lost 0 bases, with 10 bases spanning the gap. The CDR3 loop is CAWEGVNTEAFF. CDR3 DNA: TGTGCCTGGGAGGGAGTGAACACTGAAGCTTTCTTT.

The CDR3 protein is CAIGQQPSYGYTF. DNA of the CDR3: TGTGCCATCGGCCAGCAACCGTCCTATGGCTACACCTTC. The chain combines TRBV10-3 with TRBJ1-2; D is unclear. V was cut by 8 bases and J by 4 bases, with 14 bases left in between. Germline loops: CDR1 ENHRY, CDR2 SYGVKD. This CDR3 contains 13 residues.

This chain connects TRBV19 to TRBJ2-2; D not resolved. Germline CDR1 LNHDA, CDR2 SQIVND (reference sequence). V was clipped by 4 bases and J by 1 base, with 10 bases between them. The CDR3 spans 15 residues. CDR3 in DNA: TGTGCCAGTAGTAAGTCTGTCAGGAACACCGGGGAGCTGTTTTTT. It yields the protein CASSKSVRNTGELFF. Variable domain in full (rest from reference TRBV19 and TRBJ2-2): DGGITQSPKYLFRKEGQNVTLSCEQNLNHDAMYWYRQDPGQGLRLIYYSQIVNDFQKGDIAEGYSVSREKKESFPLTVTSAQKNPTAFYLCASSKSVRNTGELFFGEGSRLTVL.

This clonotype was observed at least ten times. J is TRBJ2-5 and V is TRBV7-2; TRBD2 matches 8 bases. The CDR3 length is 15 residues. Losses at the gene ends were 4 bases for V and 3 bases for J; bases not matched to a gene: 7. From germline, CDR1 is SGHTA and CDR2 FQGNSA. CDR3 amino acids: CASSSLGSGEETQYF. The CDR3 DNA follows: TGTGCCAGCAGCTCCTTGGGTAGCGGGGAAGAGACCCAGTACTTC.

The rearrangement links TRBV7-2 to TRBJ1-4; D possibly corresponds to TRBD1 (5 bases). This CDR3 contains 14 residues. The germline V and J ends were trimmed by 6 bases and 8 bases, with 16 bases remaining between them. Per germline, CDR1 SGHTA and CDR2 FQGNSA. For the CDR3, the DNA is TGTGCCAGCAGTTTTATCTCGGGGGGAGAAAAACTGTTTTTT. Translating gives CASSFISGGEKLFF.

The chain combines TRBV2 with TRBJ2-1; D not certain. Trimming cost V 7 bases and J 4 bases, with 8 bases left between them. Germline CDR1 and CDR2: SNHLY and FYNNEI. This CDR3 comprises 12 residues. This CDR3 is CASTRMYNEQFF. The CDR3 DNA reads TGTGCCAGCACCCGTATGTACAATGAGCAGTTCTTC.

The sample holds a few counts of this clonotype. The chain combines TRBV18 with TRBJ2-4; D is perhaps TRBD2 (6 bases). The V end lost 2 bases, the J end lost 9 bases, and 14 bases lay between the germline ends. The germline gives CDR1 KGHSH, CDR2 LQKENI. The length of the CDR3 is 14 residues. As DNA, the CDR3 is TGTGCCAGCTCACCAGGAGGGGCACCGGGCATTCAGTACTTC. Translated, it gives CASSPGGAPGIQYF.

This clonotype showed up just a few times. This chain joins TRBV5-1 and TRBJ1-2; TRBD1 aligns across 8 bases. J lost 6 bases, V lost 2 bases, and 9 bases had no gene match. CDR1 and CDR2 from the germline V gene are SGHRS and YFSETQ. CDR3 size: 15 residues. In DNA form, the CDR3 reads TGCGCCAGCAGCTTCCGGACAGGGACAGCAAATGGCTACACCTTC. It is translated as CASSFRTGTANGYTF.

The CDR3 is CASSPKFGTSDSYEQYF. The CDR3 region has the DNA TGTGCCAGCAGCCCGAAATTTGGGACTAGCGACTCCTACGAGCAGTACTTC. This chain uses TRBV5-4 with TRBJ2-7; TRBD2 aligns across 10 bases. The J segment lost 0 bases and the V segment lost 4 bases, leaving 10 bases of the junction unmatched. Germline V gene lookup returns CDR1 SGHNT and CDR2 YYREEE (reference sequence). This CDR3 has 17 residues.

This clonotype has just a few counts. This chain uses TRBV6-1 with TRBJ2-1; TRBD2 might be the D (6 bases). The CDR3 spans 16 residues. CDR1 MNHNS and CDR2 SASEGT come from the germline V gene. The V and J ends lost 7 bases and 0 bases respectively, with 16 bases between them. The CDR3 is CASTLTLASSYNEQFF. The CDR3 bases are TGTGCCAGCACCCTAACCCTAGCGTCCTCCTACAATGAGCAGTTCTTC.

This clonotype was counted between two and nine times. This chain uses TRBV24-1 with TRBJ2-6, with no clear D. The germline V gene encodes CDR1 KGHDR and CDR2 SFDVKD. The V end lost 4 bases, the J end lost 1 base, and 7 bases lay between the germline ends. The CDR3 extends over 15 amino acids. In nucleotides, the CDR3 is TGTGCCACCAGTGAGGTGGGGTCTGGGGCCAACGTCCTGACTTTC. This encodes CATSEVGSGANVLTF.

This clonotype occurred many times. The chain carries TRBV7-2 and TRBJ1-5; D possibly corresponds to TRBD1 (5 bases). V dropped 1 base and J dropped 4 bases, with 8 bases sitting between them. CDR3 length: 14 amino acids. Looked up from germline, CDR1 is SGHTA and CDR2 is FQGNSA. Here the CDR3 DNA reads TGTGCCAGCAGCTTAGGACAGTTTAATCAGCCCCAGCATTTT. The encoded protein is CASSLGQFNQPQHF.

The genes are TRBV6-2 or TRBV6-3 and TRBJ1-2, with a tentative D call TRBD1 (5 bases). V gave up 7 bases and J gave up 8 bases, with 14 bases separating them. The CDR3 sequence is 12 residues long. Germline V lookup: CDR1 MNHEY, CDR2 SVGEGT. CDR3 coding DNA: TGTGCCAGCAAGACGGGGGGTTCAGGCTACACCTTC. Translation: CASKTGGSGYTF.

The V and J genes are TRBV15 and TRBJ2-1; 10 bases agree with TRBD2. The CDR3 consists of 17 residues. J lost 4 bases, V lost 0 bases, and 6 bases had no gene match. Germline loops: CDR1 LNHNV, CDR2 YYDKDF (reference sequence). CDR3 sequence: CATSRDLLAGMYNEQFF. The CDR3, as DNA: TGTGCCACCAGCAGAGATCTACTAGCGGGAATGTACAATGAGCAGTTCTTC.

The table lists this clonotype with a few counts. The gene calls are TRBV11-1 and TRBJ1-1, with 11 bases lining up with TRBD1. The CDR3 runs 17 residues. V dropped 0 bases and J dropped 3; count of bases not matched to a gene: 6. Germline V gene sequence: CDR1 SGHAT, CDR2 FQDESV (reference sequence). CDR3 coding DNA: TGTGCCAGCAGCTTAGCGGAAGGGGGACAGGGGGACACTGAAGCTTTCTTT. It codes for CASSLAEGGQGDTEAFF. Full variable domain (rest looked up from reference TRBV11-1 and TRBJ1-1): EAEVAQSPRYKITEKSQAVAFWCDPISGHATLYWYRQILGQGPELLVQFQDESVVDDSQLPKDRFSAERLKGVDSTLKIQPAELGDSAMYLCASSLAEGGQGDTEAFFGQGTRLTVV.

This chain links TRBV7-9 with TRBJ1-5; a possible D gene is TRBD1 (5 bases). In germline, CDR1 is SEHNR, CDR2 FQNEAQ (reference sequence). V dropped 7 bases and J dropped 2 bases, with 12 bases sitting between them. The CDR3 is 14 residues long. CDR3 DNA: TGTGCCAGCACCTCAGGGTCTGGCAATCAGCCCCAGCATTTT. It is translated as CASTSGSGNQPQHF.

This chain uses TRBV2 with TRBJ2-7; 8 nucleotides line up with TRBD1. This CDR3 comprises 19 residues. Trimming took 0 bases from V and 0 from J; bases not matched to a gene: 13. Germline CDR1 is SNHLY and CDR2 is FYNNEI. The CDR3 region is CASSEALSRRDRPSYEQYF. The CDR3 DNA follows: TGTGCCAGCAGTGAAGCGCTTTCTAGGAGGGACAGGCCCTCCTACGAGCAGTACTTC.

This sequence joins TRBV5-1 and TRBJ2-2, with 9 bases aligning to TRBD1. CDR1 and CDR2 (germline): SGHRS, YFSETQ. The CDR3 length is 15 residues. Trimming took 3 bases from V and 7 from J; bases not matched to a gene: 7. The CDR3 sequence is CASSSLQGAVGELFF. In nucleotides, the CDR3 is TGCGCCAGCAGCTCCTTACAGGGGGCCGTCGGGGAGCTGTTTTTT.

At least ten counts were recorded for this clonotype. DNA for the CDR3: TGCAGCGCCGCAGGAGGGACTAGCAGCCCCTACGAGCAGTACTTC. This sequence encodes CSAAGGTSSPYEQYF. The chain has TRBV29-1 and TRBJ2-7, with 9 bases fitting TRBD2. Looked up from germline, CDR1 is SQVTM and CDR2 is ANQGSEA. The CDR3 contains 15 residues. The V segment lost 7 bases and the J segment 2 bases; nucleotides outside the gene matches: 12.

V is TRBV3-1 and J is TRBJ2-2; D tentatively fits TRBD1 or TRBD2 (5 bases each). Germline lookup yields CDR1 LGHDT and CDR2 YNNKEL (reference sequence). The CDR3 totals 15 residues. Deletions cut 1 base from V and 4 bases from J, with 10 bases between. The CDR3 reads CASSQGAGTTGELFF. The CDR3 region has the DNA TGTGCCAGCAGCCAAGGTGCAGGGACCACCGGGGAGCTGTTTTTT.

This clonotype has more than one count but fewer than ten. The chain carries TRBV6-2 or TRBV6-3 and TRBJ2-1; 10 bases map to TRBD2. CDR3 length equals 15 residues. J lost 9 bases, V lost 6 bases, and 11 bases had no gene match. Germline-derived CDR1 and CDR2 are MNHEY and SVGEGT. The CDR3 protein is CASRPPGLAFSEQFF. CDR3 DNA sequence: TGTGCCAGCAGACCCCCGGGACTAGCGTTTAGTGAGCAGTTCTTC.